This TCR beta chain was documented in a study of cytomegalovirus exposure and HLA in healthy donors. Whole-study context: Among the 400 or so donors who were genotyped, about 80% fell in the genetic ancestry cluster that is associated with self-reported Caucasian donors. Regarding the study as a whole: TCR beta chain V- and J-gene trimming was linked, in a later analysis, to a missense variant in DCLRE1C. Roughly even sequencing depth across donors was the assumption behind the presence/absence analyses.

Germline lookup yields CDR1 SEHNR and CDR2 FQNEAQ (reference sequence). The CDR3 has 13 residues. With 4 bases removed from V and 7 bases from J, the gap between germline ends came to 14 bases. Primers: 60 Vbeta forward and 13 Jbeta reverse. Some clones are missing from TCRdb's copy, which holds only in-frame ones; the method was immunoSEQ multiplex PCR. Of about 140,000 clones in the sample, over 70% are singletons; the top ten hold around 3.2%. As to this clone: Its antigen is as yet unknown.

The genes are TRBV7-9 and TRBJ2-7, with D possibly being TRBD1 (6 bases). Sequencing used PBMCs. The origin of this receptor is a middle-aged man in good health and CMV-seronegative. CDR3 sequence reads: CASSSGDIGEQYF. Here the CDR3 DNA reads TGTGCCAGCAGCTCCGGGGACATAGGGGAGCAGTACTTC.